The 9 T cell receptor beta chains in this list originate from one sample, sequenced in a study of cytomegalovirus exposure and HLA in healthy donors. Both 60 Vbeta primers and 13 Jbeta primers went into the PCR. Generated by immunoSEQ multiplex PCR, the TCRdb table keeps only in-frame clones and is missing some. Here the sample spans about 63,000 clones, roughly 84% being singletons. The specimen sequenced was PBMCs. These receptors all stem from a woman in her twenties or thirties in good health and CMV-seronegative.

The chain joins TRBV6-5 to TRBJ2-7; D gene ambiguous. Germline CDR1 and CDR2: MNHEY and SVGAGI. The V gene lost 7 bases and the J gene lost 0 bases, with 4 bases spanning the gap. The CDR3 runs 11 residues. CDR3 sequence reads: CASTSSYEQYF. DNA for the CDR3: TGTGCCAGCACCTCCTCCTACGAGCAGTACTTC.

CDR3 coding DNA: TGTGCCAGCAGCCCGGGACAGGGTAACTATGGCTACACCTTC. It yields the protein CASSPGQGNYGYTF. The gene calls are TRBV6-5 and TRBJ1-2; TRBD1 aligns across 9 bases. The CDR3 contains 14 residues. The germline V gene encodes CDR1 MNHEY and CDR2 SVGAGI. V shed 6 bases, J shed 1 base, and the junction held 3 bases outside the gene matches.

CDR3 region: CASSFLPGDTEAFF. Here the CDR3 DNA reads TGTGCCAGCAGCTTCCTACCAGGGGATACTGAAGCTTTCTTT. V usage is TRBV7-3 and J usage is TRBJ1-1, with D possibly being TRBD1 (6 bases). The CDR3 is made up of 14 amino acids. CDR1 SGHTA and CDR2 FQGTGA come from the germline V gene. Trimming removed 3 bases from V and 5 bases from J, with 13 bases in between.

This chain uses TRBV7-2 with TRBJ1-1; D might be TRBD1 (5 bases). CDR1 SGHTA and CDR2 FQGNSA come from the germline V gene. V lost 6 bases and J 7 bases, leaving 12 bases between the germline ends. The CDR3 spans 12 residues. The CDR3 loop is CASRETGDEAFF. CDR3 sequence (DNA): TGTGCCAGCAGAGAAACAGGAGATGAAGCTTTCTTT.

V usage is TRBV5-4 and J usage is TRBJ2-2; D might be TRBD1 (6 bases). This CDR3 has 15 residues. CDR1 is SGHNT and CDR2 is YYREEE in the germline V gene (reference sequence). V shed 2 bases and J shed 2 bases, with 10 bases lying between them. CDR3 residues: CASSLDRRNTGELFF. The CDR3 region has the DNA TGTGCCAGCAGCTTAGACAGGAGAAACACCGGGGAGCTGTTTTTT. Complete variable domain (other parts from reference TRBV5-4 and TRBJ2-2): ETGVTQSPTHLIKTRGQQVTLRCSSQSGHNTVSWYQQALGQGPQFIFQYYREEENGRGNFPPRFSGLQFPNYSSELNVNALELDDSALYLCASSLDRRNTGELFFGEGSRLTVL.

The rearrangement links TRBV7-9 to TRBJ1-1; D possibly corresponds to TRBD1 (5 bases). The germline gives CDR1 SEHNR, CDR2 FQNEAQ (reference sequence). V lost 3 bases and J lost 1, with 12 bases in between. There are 15 residues in the CDR3. As DNA, the CDR3 is TGTGCCAGCAGCTTGCTAGGGGAAGGGAACACTGAAGCTTTCTTT. It is translated as CASSLLGEGNTEAFF.

The chain combines TRBV5-4 with TRBJ2-3, with D possibly matching TRBD2 (6 bases). Trimming pared 0 bases from V and 6 bases from J, leaving 23 bases between. In germline, CDR1 is SGHNT, CDR2 YYREEE (reference sequence). The CDR3 consists of 18 residues. DNA for the CDR3: TGTGCCAGCAGCTTGGGGCTAACTAGCCCCCCCCACGGGGATACGCAGTATTTT. Amino acids: CASSLGLTSPPHGDTQYF.

This clone has a single count. The V and J genes are TRBV7-2 and TRBJ1-4; 8 nucleotides agree with TRBD1. The ends lost 4 bases at V and 4 bases at J; junction bases unmatched: 5. CDR1 and CDR2 from the germline V gene are SGHTA and FQGNSA. The CDR3 contains 15 residues. CDR3 residues: CASSSRTGNNEKLFF. CDR3 DNA sequence: TGTGCCAGCAGCTCGAGGACAGGGAATAATGAAAAACTGTTTTTT.

A remark on this clone: The germline gene is not matched at one end of the junction; a read error may be the cause. The identical CDR3 is also encoded by other nucleotide sequences in the sample. The chain uses TRBV7-9 and TRBJ1-1; maybe TRBD1 (5 bases). The CDR3 covers 13 residues. Germline lookup yields CDR1 SEHNR and CDR2 FQNEAQ (reference sequence). Written as DNA, the CDR3 is TGTGCCAGCAGCTTAAATCGACAGACTGAAGCCTTCTTT. This translates into CASSLNRQTEAFF.